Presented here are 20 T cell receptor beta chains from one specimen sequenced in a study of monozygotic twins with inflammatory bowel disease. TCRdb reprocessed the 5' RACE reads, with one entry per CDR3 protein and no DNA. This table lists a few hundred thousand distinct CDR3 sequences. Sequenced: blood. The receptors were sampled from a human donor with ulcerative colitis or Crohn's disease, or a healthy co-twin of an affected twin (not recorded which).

The CDR3 loop is CASSLLGRSYEQYF. This chain links TRBV5-1 with TRBJ2-7. The CDR3 has 14 amino acids. Looked up from germline, CDR1 is SGHRS and CDR2 is YFSETQ.

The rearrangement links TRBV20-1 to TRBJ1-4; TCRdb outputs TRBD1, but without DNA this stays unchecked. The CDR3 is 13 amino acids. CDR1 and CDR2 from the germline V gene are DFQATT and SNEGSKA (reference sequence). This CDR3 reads CSWPDSTNEKLFF.

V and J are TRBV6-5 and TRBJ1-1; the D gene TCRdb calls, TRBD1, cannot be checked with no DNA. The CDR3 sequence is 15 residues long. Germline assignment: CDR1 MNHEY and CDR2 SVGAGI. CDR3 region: CASSYRTVWDTEAFF.

This CDR3 reads CASSFSFGRFSPLHF. The chain combines TRBV12-3 or TRBV12-4 with TRBJ1-6. This CDR3 is 15 amino acids long.

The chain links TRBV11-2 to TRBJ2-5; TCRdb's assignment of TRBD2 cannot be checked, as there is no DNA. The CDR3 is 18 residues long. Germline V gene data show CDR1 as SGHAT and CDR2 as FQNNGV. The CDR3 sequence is CASSPTASGGRSPQTQYF. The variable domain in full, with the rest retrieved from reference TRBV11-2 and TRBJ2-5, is EAGVAQSPRYKIIEKRQSVAFWCNPISGHATLYWYQQILGQGPKLLIQFQNNGVVDDSQLPKDRFSAERLKGVDSTLKIQPAKLEDSAVYLCASSPTASGGRSPQTQYFGPGTRLLVL.

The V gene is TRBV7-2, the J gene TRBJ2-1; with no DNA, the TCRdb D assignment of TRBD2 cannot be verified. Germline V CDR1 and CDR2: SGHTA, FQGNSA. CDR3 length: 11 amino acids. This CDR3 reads CASSLRTRKFF. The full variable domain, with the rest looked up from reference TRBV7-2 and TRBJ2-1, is GAGVSQSPSNKVTEKGKDVELRCDPISGHTALYWYRQSLGQGLEFLIYFQGNSAPDKSGLPSDRFSAERTGGSVSTLTIQRTQQEDSAVYLCASSLRTRKFFGPGTRLTVL.

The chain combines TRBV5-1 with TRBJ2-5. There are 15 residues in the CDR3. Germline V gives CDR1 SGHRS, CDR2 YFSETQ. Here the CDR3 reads CASSLGIKYQETQYF.

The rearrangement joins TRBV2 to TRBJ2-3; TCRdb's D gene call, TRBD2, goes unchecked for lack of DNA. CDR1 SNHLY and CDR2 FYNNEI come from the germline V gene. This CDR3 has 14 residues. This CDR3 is CASRRTQSKDTQYF.

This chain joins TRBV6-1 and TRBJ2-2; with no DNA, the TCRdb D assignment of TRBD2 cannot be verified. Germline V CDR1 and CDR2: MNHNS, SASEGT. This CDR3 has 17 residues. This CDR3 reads CASSRLAGVSNTGELFF.

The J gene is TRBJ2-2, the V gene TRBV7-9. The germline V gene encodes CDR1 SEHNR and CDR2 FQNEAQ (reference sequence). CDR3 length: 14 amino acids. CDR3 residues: CASSLAWDTGELFF.

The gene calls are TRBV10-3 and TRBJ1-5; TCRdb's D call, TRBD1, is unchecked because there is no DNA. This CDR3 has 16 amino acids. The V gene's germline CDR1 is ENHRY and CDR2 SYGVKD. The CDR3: CAISESGQGAGQPQHF.

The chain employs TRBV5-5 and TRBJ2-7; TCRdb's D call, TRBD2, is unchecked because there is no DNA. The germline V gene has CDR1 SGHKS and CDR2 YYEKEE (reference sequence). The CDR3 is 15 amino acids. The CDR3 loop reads CASSLTGPGRGEQYF.

The CDR3 spells CASSSHLGPRDRGGLQETQYF. The chain has TRBV12-3 or TRBV12-4 and TRBJ2-5; with no DNA, the TCRdb D assignment of TRBD1 cannot be verified. This CDR3 spans 21 amino acids.

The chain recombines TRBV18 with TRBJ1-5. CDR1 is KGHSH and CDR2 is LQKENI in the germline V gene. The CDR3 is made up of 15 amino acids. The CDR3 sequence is CASSPRADSNQPQHF.

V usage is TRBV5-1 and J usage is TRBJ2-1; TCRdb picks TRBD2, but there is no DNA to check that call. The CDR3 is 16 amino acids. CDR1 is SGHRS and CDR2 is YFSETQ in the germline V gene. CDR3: CASSFSGGQTYNEQFF.

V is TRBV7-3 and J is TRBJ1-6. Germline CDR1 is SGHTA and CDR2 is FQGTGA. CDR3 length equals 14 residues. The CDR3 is CASSLTAAQSPLHF.

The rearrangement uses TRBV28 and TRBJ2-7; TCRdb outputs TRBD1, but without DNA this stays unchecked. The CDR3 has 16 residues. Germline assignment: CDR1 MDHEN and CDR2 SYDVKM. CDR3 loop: CASSTRQGVSSYEQYF.

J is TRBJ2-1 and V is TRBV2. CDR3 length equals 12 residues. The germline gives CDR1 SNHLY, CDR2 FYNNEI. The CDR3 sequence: CAEAIRNNEQFF. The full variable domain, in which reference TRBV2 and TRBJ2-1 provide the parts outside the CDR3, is EPEVTQTPSHQVTQMGQEVILRCVPISNHLYFYWYRQILGQKVEFLVSFYNNEISEKSEIFDDQFSVERPDGSNFTLKIRSTKLEDSAMYFCAEAIRNNEQFFGPGTRLTVL.

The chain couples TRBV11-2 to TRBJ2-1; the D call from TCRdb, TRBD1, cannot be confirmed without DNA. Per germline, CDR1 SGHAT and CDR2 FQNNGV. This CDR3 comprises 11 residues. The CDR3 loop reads CASSLGPEQFF.

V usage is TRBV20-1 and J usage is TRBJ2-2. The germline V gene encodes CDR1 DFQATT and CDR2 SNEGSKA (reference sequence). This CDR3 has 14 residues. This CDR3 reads CSASDETDTGELFF.